This T cell receptor (beta chain) was recorded in a study of T cell responses to AZD1222 COVID-19 vaccine. Study outcomes and limitations: Baseline seropositivity characterized only a handful of AZD1222 recipients. Recipients of two AZD1222 doses showed rising Spike-specific TCR breadth and depth. Distributed over spike, vaccine-associated CD4 TCRs predominated at 160-218 and 743-854. The study reported that nearly half of spike-specific TCRs target unmutated variant regions.

Profiling relied on immunoSEQ multiplex PCR, and the TCRdb table lists in-frame clones only, not all of them. The sample carries some 150,000 clones, approximately 86% recorded once. Germline V gene sequence: CDR1 SGHAT, CDR2 FQNNGV. The CDR3 is 13 amino acids. Comments on this clone: The antigen remains unidentified. One junction end does not reproduce the germline sequence, and a read error may be involved. In the same sample, other DNA sequences code for this CDR3.

The chain couples TRBV11-2 to TRBJ1-2, with D maybe TRBD1 (6 bases). The sample consisted of peripheral blood, taken after recovery from COVID-19. This sequence originates from an adult who had recovered from COVID-19. The CDR3 spells CASSPTGNYGYTF. The CDR3 DNA sequence: TGTGCTAGCAGCCCAACAGGGAACTATGGCTACACCTTC.